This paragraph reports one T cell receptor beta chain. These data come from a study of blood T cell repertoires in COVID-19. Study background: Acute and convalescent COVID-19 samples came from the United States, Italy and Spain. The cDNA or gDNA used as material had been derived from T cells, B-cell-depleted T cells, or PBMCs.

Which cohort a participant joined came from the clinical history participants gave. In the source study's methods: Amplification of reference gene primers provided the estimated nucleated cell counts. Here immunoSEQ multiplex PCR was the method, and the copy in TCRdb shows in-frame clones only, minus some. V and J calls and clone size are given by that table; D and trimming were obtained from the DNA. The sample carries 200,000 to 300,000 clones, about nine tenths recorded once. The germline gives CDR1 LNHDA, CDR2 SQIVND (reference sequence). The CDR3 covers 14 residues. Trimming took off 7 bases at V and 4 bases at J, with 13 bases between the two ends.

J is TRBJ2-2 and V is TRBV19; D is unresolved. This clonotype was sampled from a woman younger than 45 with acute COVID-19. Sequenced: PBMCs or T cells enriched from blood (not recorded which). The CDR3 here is CASMLGISTGELFF. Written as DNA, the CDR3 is TGTGCCAGTATGCTGGGCATTAGCACCGGGGAGCTGTTTTTT.